These 25 T cell receptor beta chains share one sample of origin, sequenced in a study of T-cell reconstitution after alpha-beta-depleted transplantation in children. Preparing the TCRbeta library involved the use of unique molecular identifiers. TCRdb re-analysed the PCR reads in MiXCR, keeping a single row per CDR3 protein. The sample yields about 510,000 distinct CDR3 sequences, approximately 10% seen once. This sample comprised PBMCs, mostly from graft donor cells, obtained 180 days after TCRalphabeta/CD19-depleted stem cell transplant. All receptors come from a female patient under 10 years old who had a stem cell transplant for aplastic anemia, so the T cells may come from the graft donor.

This clonotype was found a few times. This sequence joins TRBV7-9 and TRBJ1-1; possibly TRBD1 for D (5 bases). Deletions cut 1 base from V and 4 bases from J, with 13 bases between. The germline V gene has CDR1 SEHNR and CDR2 FQNEAQ (reference sequence). CDR3 length: 15 residues. Written as DNA, the CDR3 is TGTGCCAGCAGCTTAGAGACCGGGACTGTCACTGAAGCTTTCTTT. Its translation is CASSLETGTVTEAFF.

This clonotype was seen many times. This rearrangement joins TRBV28 to TRBJ1-2; D is undetermined. The germline V gene encodes CDR1 MDHEN and CDR2 SYDVKM. There are 13 residues in the CDR3. Trimming took off 3 bases at V and 2 bases at J, with 7 bases between the two ends. CDR3 in amino acids: CASSFGQNYGYTF. DNA of the CDR3: TGTGCCAGCAGTTTCGGTCAGAACTATGGCTACACCTTC.

The V and J genes are TRBV12-3 or TRBV12-4 and TRBJ2-1; 10 nucleotides align to TRBD2. Trimming cost V 3 bases and J 8 bases; bases outside gene matches: 7. This CDR3 is built from 15 residues. DNA for the CDR3: TGTGCCAGCAGTTTTCTAGCGGGAGTCGCGGATGAGCAGTTCTTC. Translation: CASSFLAGVADEQFF.

This clonotype came up a few times. The V gene is TRBV12-3 or TRBV12-4, the J gene TRBJ2-7, with no clear D. This CDR3 comprises 14 residues. Trimming took off 5 bases at V and 5 bases at J, with 16 bases between the two ends. The CDR3 loop reads CASSTRLGMDEQYF. The DNA for the CDR3 is TGTGCCAGCAGTACTCGATTAGGGATGGACGAGCAGTACTTC.

V is TRBV18 and J is TRBJ2-2, with 9 positions matching TRBD1. The germline V gene encodes CDR1 KGHSH and CDR2 LQKENI. This CDR3 contains 15 residues. Losses at the gene ends were 3 bases for V and 4 bases for J; bases not matched to a gene: 3. The CDR3 bases are TGTGCCAGCTCACCGCGGGGACAGGGCACCGGGGAGCTGTTTTTT. It is translated as CASSPRGQGTGELFF.

This clonotype was seen many times. The V gene is TRBV29-1, the J gene TRBJ2-2, with TRBD2 identical over 8 bases. The CDR3 contains 14 residues. The V and J ends lost 4 bases and 1 base, in that order; junction bases with no gene match: 2. Looked up from germline, CDR1 is SQVTM and CDR2 is ANQGSEA. CDR3 protein: CSVVRGGNTGELFF. As DNA, the CDR3 is TGCAGCGTTGTACGGGGGGGGAACACCGGGGAGCTGTTTTTT.

The chain uses TRBV28 and TRBJ2-7, with 8 bases aligning to TRBD1. CDR1 MDHEN and CDR2 SYDVKM come from the germline V gene. With V trimmed by 3 bases and J by 6 bases, 19 bases remained unmatched. CDR3 length: 18 residues. The CDR3 here is CASSFRPGTGNRAGEQYF. The DNA for the CDR3 is TGTGCCAGCAGTTTTCGTCCGGGGACAGGCAACCGAGCTGGCGAGCAGTACTTC.

This clonotype turned up a few times. The V and J genes are TRBV12-3 or TRBV12-4 and TRBJ2-1; TRBD2 agrees at 10 bases. J was trimmed by 5 bases and V by 6 bases; bases with no gene match: 16. The CDR3 sequence is 18 residues long. The DNA for the CDR3 is TGTGCCAGCAGAGCCAGCGGGAGGGCAACTGAAATAAACAATGAGCAGTTCTTC. Amino acids: CASRASGRATEINNEQFF.

V gene TRBV6-5 combines with J gene TRBJ2-7; D possibly corresponds to TRBD1 (6 bases). The V gene lost 4 bases and the J gene lost 7 bases, with 20 bases spanning the gap. The germline V gene has CDR1 MNHEY and CDR2 SVGAGI. The CDR3 spans 15 residues. The DNA for the CDR3 is TGTGCCAGCAGTTCCAACCCGGACAGATTTGGGGAGCAGTACTTC. Its translation: CASSSNPDRFGEQYF.

This clonotype came up a few times. This chain joins TRBV20-1 and TRBJ2-7; 11 bases match TRBD2. CDR1 DFQATT and CDR2 SNEGSKA come from the germline V gene (reference sequence). This CDR3 is built from 17 residues. V lost 0 bases, J lost 1 base, and 8 bases stayed unmatched. CDR3 amino acids: CSARDPWTSGPSYEQYF. The CDR3 DNA reads TGCAGTGCTAGAGATCCCTGGACTAGCGGGCCGTCCTACGAGCAGTACTTC.

J is TRBJ1-1 and V is TRBV20-1; TRBD1 aligns across 8 bases. With 6 bases clipped from V and 0 bases from J, the junction kept 9 bases outside the gene matches. The CDR3 sequence is 15 residues long. Germline lookup yields CDR1 DFQATT and CDR2 SNEGSKA (reference sequence). CDR3 in amino acids: CSALGGQALNTEAFF. Here the CDR3 DNA reads TGCAGTGCCCTGGGGGGACAGGCGCTGAACACTGAAGCTTTCTTT.

This clonotype showed up just a few times. The CDR3 reads CASSLAGPADYEQYF. The DNA of the CDR3 is TGCGCCAGCAGCTTGGCAGGGCCCGCCGACTACGAGCAGTACTTC. The V call is TRBV5-1, the J call TRBJ2-7; tentative D call: TRBD1 (5 bases). The CDR3 covers 15 residues. Germline-derived CDR1 and CDR2 are SGHRS and YFSETQ. Trimming removed 0 bases from V and 3 bases from J, with 13 bases in between.

This clonotype showed up many times. This chain uses TRBV5-1 with TRBJ2-1; no definite D call. The CDR3 covers 15 residues. With 5 bases removed from V and 2 bases from J, the gap between germline ends came to 14 bases. Germline V CDR1 and CDR2: SGHRS, YFSETQ. As DNA, the CDR3 is TGCGCCAGCAGTCCCTATGGCAGCCCCTACAATGAGCAGTTCTTC. It yields the protein CASSPYGSPYNEQFF.

This clonotype was seen only a few times. The chain combines TRBV11-2 with TRBJ2-2, with 11 positions matching TRBD1. CDR3 length: 16 amino acids. Germline loops: CDR1 SGHAT, CDR2 FQNNGV. After removal of 2 bases from V and 4 bases from J, the junction contained 3 bases not matched to a gene. The CDR3 is CASSLSGTGGTGELFF. In DNA form, the CDR3 reads TGTGCCAGCAGCTTATCAGGGACAGGGGGCACCGGGGAGCTGTTTTTT.

This chain connects TRBV14 to TRBJ2-1; either TRBD1 or TRBD2 may fit D (5 bases each). The germline V gene encodes CDR1 SGHDN and CDR2 FVKESK. The CDR3 consists of 14 residues. Trimming cost V 0 bases and J 9 bases, with 12 bases left between them. This chain's CDR3 is CASSQDYRGTEQFF. DNA of the CDR3: TGTGCCAGCAGCCAAGATTACCGGGGCACTGAGCAGTTCTTC.

The V call is TRBV12-3 or TRBV12-4, the J call TRBJ2-2, with TRBD1 matching 8 bases. This CDR3 comprises 15 residues. V dropped 1 base and J dropped 7; count of bases not matched to a gene: 5. The CDR3 DNA sequence: TGTGCCAGCAGTTTAGACGGACAGGGAAACGGGGAGCTGTTTTTT. Translated, it gives CASSLDGQGNGELFF.

This clonotype was observed a handful of times. The chain combines TRBV9 with TRBJ1-1; D is perhaps TRBD1 (6 bases). V lost 5 bases and J 0 bases, leaving 8 bases between the germline ends. This CDR3 comprises 13 residues. Germline loops: CDR1 SGDLS, CDR2 YYNGEE. CDR3 sequence: CASSTGLNTEAFF. The CDR3 nucleotides are TGTGCCAGCAGTACAGGGTTGAACACTGAAGCTTTCTTT.

This chain uses TRBV4-3 with TRBJ2-5; the match to TRBD2 covers 8 bases. The CDR3 loop spans 17 amino acids. From germline, CDR1 is LGHNA and CDR2 YSLEER. V shed 1 base, J shed 4 bases, and the junction held 11 bases outside the gene matches. The CDR3 protein is CASSQGAGAVWRETQYF. The CDR3 DNA reads as TGCGCCAGCAGCCAAGGAGCGGGAGCGGTCTGGAGAGAGACCCAGTACTTC.

The rearrangement links TRBV13 to TRBJ1-4; a weak D match, TRBD1 (6 bases). Germline lookup yields CDR1 PRHDT and CDR2 FYEKMQ (reference sequence). The V and J ends lost 5 bases and 3 bases respectively, with 19 bases between them. The CDR3 is 17 amino acids. CDR3 amino acids: CASSPTVLQGPNEKLFF. CDR3 nucleotide sequence: TGTGCCAGCAGCCCCACCGTCCTACAGGGCCCTAATGAAAAACTGTTTTTT.

There are a few counts of this clonotype. This chain links TRBV11-1 with TRBJ2-3, with 8 bases matching TRBD1. The CDR3 has 18 residues. Germline values: CDR1 SGHAT, CDR2 FQDESV (reference sequence). J was trimmed by 0 bases and V by 5 bases; bases with no gene match: 13. The CDR3 region is CASSQLLGQGHSTDTQYF. For the CDR3, the DNA is TGTGCCAGCAGCCAACTCCTCGGACAGGGTCATAGCACAGATACGCAGTATTTT.

In nucleotides, the CDR3 is TGTGCCAGCAGCTATGCGAATGAGCAGTTCTTC. Its protein is CASSYANEQFF. This chain uses TRBV7-2 with TRBJ2-1; D unclear. The CDR3 covers 11 residues. V gave up 4 bases and J gave up 7 bases, with 5 bases separating them. Germline V gene data show CDR1 as SGHTA and CDR2 as FQGNSA.

J is TRBJ2-5 and V is TRBV29-1; D call uncertain. There are 13 residues in the CDR3. The V gene lost 1 base and the J gene lost 0 bases, with 6 bases spanning the gap. CDR1 is SQVTM, CDR2 ANQGSEA, per germline. CDR3: CSVEGRDQETQYF. CDR3 nucleotides: TGCAGCGTTGAAGGGCGAGACCAAGAGACCCAGTACTTC.

A few counts support this clonotype. V is TRBV20-1 and J is TRBJ2-7; D tentatively reads TRBD1 or TRBD2 (5 bases each). Germline V gene data show CDR1 as DFQATT and CDR2 as SNEGSKA (reference sequence). V was clipped by 0 bases and J by 2 bases, with 29 bases between them. The CDR3 has 20 amino acids. The chain's CDR3 is CSARDLYSPLPGTAAYEQYF. CDR3 coding DNA: TGCAGTGCTAGAGATCTCTATTCCCCTCTCCCCGGGACCGCTGCCTACGAGCAGTACTTC.

The table lists this clonotype with a few counts. This chain uses TRBV5-1 with TRBJ2-3; D possibly corresponds to TRBD2 (5 bases). This CDR3 comprises 14 residues. CDR1 is SGHRS, CDR2 YFSETQ, per germline. Trimming cost V 4 bases and J 6 bases, with 15 bases left between them. The CDR3 DNA sequence: TGCGCCAGCAGCCAGACCAGAACGGGGGATACGCAGTATTTT. It specifies CASSQTRTGDTQYF.

The table lists this clonotype with a count of one. The V and J genes are TRBV7-2 and TRBJ1-5; no firm D call. V gave up 0 bases and J gave up 3 bases, with 9 bases separating them. Germline V gene data show CDR1 as SGHTA and CDR2 as FQGNSA. This CDR3 has 15 amino acids. The CDR3 DNA is TGTGCCAGCAGCTTAGCGGGGTCAGCCAATCAGCCCCAGCATTTT. As protein: CASSLAGSANQPQHF. Variable domain in full (rest from reference TRBV7-2 and TRBJ1-5): GAGVSQSPSNKVTEKGKDVELRCDPISGHTALYWYRQSLGQGLEFLIYFQGNSAPDKSGLPSDRFSAERTGGSVSTLTIQRTQQEDSAVYLCASSLAGSANQPQHFGDGTRLSIL.